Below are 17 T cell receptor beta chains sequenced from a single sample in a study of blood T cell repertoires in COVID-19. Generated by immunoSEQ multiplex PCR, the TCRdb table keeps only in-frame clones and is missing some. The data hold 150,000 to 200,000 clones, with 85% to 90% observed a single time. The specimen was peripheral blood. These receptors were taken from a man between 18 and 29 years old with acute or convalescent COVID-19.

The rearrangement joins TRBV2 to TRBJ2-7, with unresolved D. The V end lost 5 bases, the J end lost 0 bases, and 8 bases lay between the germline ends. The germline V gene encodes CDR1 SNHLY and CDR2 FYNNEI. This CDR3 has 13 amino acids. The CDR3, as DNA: TGTGCCAGCAGTCGAGAGGACTCCTACGAGCAGTACTTC. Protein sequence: CASSREDSYEQYF.

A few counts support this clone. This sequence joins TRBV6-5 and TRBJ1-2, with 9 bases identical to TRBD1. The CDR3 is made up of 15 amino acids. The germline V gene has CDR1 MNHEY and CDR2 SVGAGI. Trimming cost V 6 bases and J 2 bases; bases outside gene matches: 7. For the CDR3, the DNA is TGTGCCAGCAGCTTTAGAGGGACAGGGAACTATGGCTACACCTTC. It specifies CASSFRGTGNYGYTF.

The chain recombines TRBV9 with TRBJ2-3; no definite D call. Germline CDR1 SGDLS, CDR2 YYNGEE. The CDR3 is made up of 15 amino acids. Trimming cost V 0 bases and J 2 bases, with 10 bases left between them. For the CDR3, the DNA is TGTGCCAGCAGCGTAGATGCAGGATTCACAGATACGCAGTATTTT. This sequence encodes CASSVDAGFTDTQYF.

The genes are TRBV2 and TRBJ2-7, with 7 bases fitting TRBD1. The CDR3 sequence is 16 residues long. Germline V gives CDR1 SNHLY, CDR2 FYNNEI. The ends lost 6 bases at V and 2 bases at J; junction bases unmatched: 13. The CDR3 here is CASSESGTVSTYEQYV. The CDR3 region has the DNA TGTGCCAGCAGCGAGTCCGGGACAGTGAGTACCTACGAGCAGTACGTC.

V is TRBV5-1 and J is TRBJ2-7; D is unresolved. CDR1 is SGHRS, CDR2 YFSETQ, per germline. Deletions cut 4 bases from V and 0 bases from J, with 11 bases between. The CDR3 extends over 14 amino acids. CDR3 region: CASSPGASSYEQYV. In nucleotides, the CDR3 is TGCGCCAGCAGCCCGGGTGCGAGCTCCTACGAGCAGTACGTC.

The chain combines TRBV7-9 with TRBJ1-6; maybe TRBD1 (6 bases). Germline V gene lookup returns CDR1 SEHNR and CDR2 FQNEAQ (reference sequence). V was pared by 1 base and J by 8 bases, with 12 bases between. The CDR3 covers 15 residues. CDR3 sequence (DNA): TGTGCCAGCAGCTTAGTGGACAGCACGGATTCACCCCTCCACTTT. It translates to CASSLVDSTDSPLHF.

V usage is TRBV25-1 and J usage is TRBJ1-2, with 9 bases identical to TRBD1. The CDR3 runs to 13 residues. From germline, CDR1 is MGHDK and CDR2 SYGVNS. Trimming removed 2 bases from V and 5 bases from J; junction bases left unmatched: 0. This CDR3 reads CASSEDRGYGYTF. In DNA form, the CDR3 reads TGTGCCAGCAGTGAAGACAGGGGGTATGGCTACACCTTC.

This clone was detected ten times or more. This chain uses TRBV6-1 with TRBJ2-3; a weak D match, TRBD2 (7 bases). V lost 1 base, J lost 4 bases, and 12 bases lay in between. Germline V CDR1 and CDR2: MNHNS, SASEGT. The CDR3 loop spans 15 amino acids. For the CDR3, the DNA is TGTGCCAGCAGTGAAGTAAGGGGGGGGCCAGATACGCAGTATTTT. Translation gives CASSEVRGGPDTQYF.

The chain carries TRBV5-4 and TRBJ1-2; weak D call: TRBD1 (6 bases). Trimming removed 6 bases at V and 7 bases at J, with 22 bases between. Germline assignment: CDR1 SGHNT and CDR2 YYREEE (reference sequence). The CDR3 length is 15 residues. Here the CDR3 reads CASTIKLGQEGGYTF. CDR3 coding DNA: TGTGCCAGCACCATTAAGCTGGGACAAGAAGGTGGCTACACCTTC. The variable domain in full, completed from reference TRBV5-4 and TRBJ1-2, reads ETGVTQSPTHLIKTRGQQVTLRCSSQSGHNTVSWYQQALGQGPQFIFQYYREEENGRGNFPPRFSGLQFPNYSSELNVNALELDDSALYLCASTIKLGQEGGYTFGSGTRLTVV.

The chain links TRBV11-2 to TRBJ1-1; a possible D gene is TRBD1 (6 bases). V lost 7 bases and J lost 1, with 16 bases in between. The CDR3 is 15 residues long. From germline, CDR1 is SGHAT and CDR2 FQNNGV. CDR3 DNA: TGTGCCAGCACCCCCGGGGGGGCCTGGAACACTGAAGCTTTCTTT. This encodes CASTPGGAWNTEAFF.

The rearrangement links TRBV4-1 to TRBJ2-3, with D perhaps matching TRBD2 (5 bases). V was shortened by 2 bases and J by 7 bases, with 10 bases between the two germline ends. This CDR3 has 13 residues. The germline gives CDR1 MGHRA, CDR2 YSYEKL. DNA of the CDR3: TGCGCCAGCAGCCAACCCCCCGGGAATACGCAGTATTTT. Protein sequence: CASSQPPGNTQYF.

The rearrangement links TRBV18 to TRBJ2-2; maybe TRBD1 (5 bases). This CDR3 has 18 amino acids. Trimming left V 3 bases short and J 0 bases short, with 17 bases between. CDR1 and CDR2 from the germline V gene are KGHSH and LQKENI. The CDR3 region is CASSPQGHLDTNTGELFF. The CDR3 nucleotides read TGTGCCAGCTCACCTCAAGGACACCTTGATACGAACACCGGGGAGCTGTTTTTT.

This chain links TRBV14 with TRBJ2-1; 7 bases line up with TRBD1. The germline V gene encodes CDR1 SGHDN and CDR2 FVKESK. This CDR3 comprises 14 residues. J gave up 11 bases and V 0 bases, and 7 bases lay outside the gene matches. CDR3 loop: CASSQDYVRGKQFF. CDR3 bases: TGTGCCAGCAGCCAAGATTATGTCAGGGGGAAGCAGTTCTTC.

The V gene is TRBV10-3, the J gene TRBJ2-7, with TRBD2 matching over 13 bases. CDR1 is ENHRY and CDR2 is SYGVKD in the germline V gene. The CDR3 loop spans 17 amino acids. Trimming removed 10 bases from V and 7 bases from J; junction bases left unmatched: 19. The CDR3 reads CATNRDKTSGGAEEQYF. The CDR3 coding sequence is TGTGCCACTAACCGGGACAAAACTAGCGGGGGGGCCGAAGAGCAGTACTTC.

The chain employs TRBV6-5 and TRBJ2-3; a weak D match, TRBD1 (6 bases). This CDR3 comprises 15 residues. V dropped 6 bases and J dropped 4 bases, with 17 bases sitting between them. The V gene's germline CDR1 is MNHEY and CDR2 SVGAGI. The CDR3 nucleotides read TGTGCCAGCAGAACTACAGGGTTAGGACCAGATACGCAGTATTTT. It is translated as CASRTTGLGPDTQYF.

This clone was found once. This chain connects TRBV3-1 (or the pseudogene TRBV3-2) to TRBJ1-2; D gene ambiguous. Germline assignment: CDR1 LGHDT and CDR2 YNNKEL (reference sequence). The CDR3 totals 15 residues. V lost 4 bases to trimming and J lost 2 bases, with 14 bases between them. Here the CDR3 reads CASSPTPGRNYGYTF. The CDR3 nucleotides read TGTGCCAGCAGCCCGACCCCGGGGAGGAACTATGGCTACACCTTC.

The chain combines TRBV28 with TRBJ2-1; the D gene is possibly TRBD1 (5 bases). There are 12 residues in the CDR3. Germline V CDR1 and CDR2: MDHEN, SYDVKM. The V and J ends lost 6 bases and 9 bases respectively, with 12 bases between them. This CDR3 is CASSWGKSEQFF. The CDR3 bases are TGTGCCAGCAGCTGGGGCAAATCTGAGCAGTTCTTC. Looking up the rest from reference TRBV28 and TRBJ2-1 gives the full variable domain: DVKVTQSSRYLVKRTGEKVFLECVQDMDHENMFWYRQDPGLGLRLIYFSYDVKMKEKGDIPEGYSVSREKKERFSLILESASTNQTSMYLCASSWGKSEQFFGPGTRLTVL.